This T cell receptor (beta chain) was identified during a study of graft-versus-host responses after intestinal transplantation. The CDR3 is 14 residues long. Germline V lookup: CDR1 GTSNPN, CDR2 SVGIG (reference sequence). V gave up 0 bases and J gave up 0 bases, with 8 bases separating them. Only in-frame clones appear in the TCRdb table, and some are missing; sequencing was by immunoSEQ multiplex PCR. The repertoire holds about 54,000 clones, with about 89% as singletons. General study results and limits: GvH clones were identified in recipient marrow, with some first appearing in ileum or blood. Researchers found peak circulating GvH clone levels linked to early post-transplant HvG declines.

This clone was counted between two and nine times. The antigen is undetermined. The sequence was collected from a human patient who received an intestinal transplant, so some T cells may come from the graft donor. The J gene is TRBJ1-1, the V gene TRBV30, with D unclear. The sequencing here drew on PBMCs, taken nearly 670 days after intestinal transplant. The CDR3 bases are TGTGCCTGGAGTGTCGACGGCATGAACACTGAAGCTTTCTTT. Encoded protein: CAWSVDGMNTEAFF.